This T cell receptor beta chain was obtained from a study of T-cell memory formation after mild COVID-19. The V end lost 0 bases, the J end lost 8 bases, and 2 bases lay between the germline ends. Germline-derived CDR1 and CDR2 are LNHNV and YYDKDF (reference sequence). The CDR3 has 11 amino acids. TCRdb redid the calling of the 5' RACE reads with MiXCR, one entry per CDR3 protein. The repertoire holds about 260,000 distinct CDR3 sequences, with approximately 7.6% as singletons. Sequences were obtained from PBMCs or a T cell subset sorted from them (not recorded which). The sequence was collected from a man aged 18 to 29 who had mild COVID-19 (a few samples of this study predate the infection). Cell type and time point are not known. V and J are TRBV15 and TRBJ2-1; D unclear. The DNA of the CDR3 is TGTGCCACCAGCAGAGATCATGAGCAGTTCTTC. Protein: CATSRDHEQFF.